This record covers a single T cell receptor beta chain. The sample is drawn from a study of blood T cell repertoires in COVID-19. At the level of the study: COVID-19 samples from acute and convalescent phases originated in the United States, Italy and Spain. T cells, B-cell-depleted T cells, or PBMCs provided the cDNA or gDNA that served as material.

Each exposed participant met a COVID-19 case in the 2 weeks preceding study entry. This CDR3 contains 14 residues. Trimming took 5 bases from V and 10 from J; bases not matched to a gene: 9. Germline CDR1 reads LNHDA; CDR2 reads SQIVND (reference sequence). The data were produced by immunoSEQ multiplex PCR, yet TCRdb's version contains in-frame clones alone and is incomplete. The data show around 250,000 clones, 75% to 95% seen once. The chain couples TRBV19 to TRBJ2-1; 9 bases are shared with TRBD2. The source of this sequence is a man in his forties who had been exposed to COVID-19. Material for sequencing was PBMCs or T cells enriched from blood (not recorded which). As DNA, the CDR3 is TGTGCCAGTAGTGGGGGAGCGGGAGGTTCCGAGCAGTTCTTC. It codes for CASSGGAGGSEQFF.